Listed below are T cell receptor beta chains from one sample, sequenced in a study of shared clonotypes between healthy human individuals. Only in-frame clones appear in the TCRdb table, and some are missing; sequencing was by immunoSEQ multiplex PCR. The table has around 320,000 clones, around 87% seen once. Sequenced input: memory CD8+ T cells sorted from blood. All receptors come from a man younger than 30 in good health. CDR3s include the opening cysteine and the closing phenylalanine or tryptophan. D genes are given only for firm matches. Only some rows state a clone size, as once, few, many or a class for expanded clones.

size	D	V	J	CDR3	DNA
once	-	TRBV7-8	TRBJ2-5	CASSFAREETQYF	TGTGCCAGCAGCTTTGCGCGAGAAGAGACCCAGTACTTC
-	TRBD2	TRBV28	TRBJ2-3	CASIQKRGSTDTQYF	TGTGCCAGCATTCAGAAGCGGGGTAGCACAGATACGCAGTATTTT
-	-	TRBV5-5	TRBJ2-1	CASSLGSSYNEQFF	TGTGCCAGCAGCTTGGGTAGCTCCTACAATGAGCAGTTCTTC
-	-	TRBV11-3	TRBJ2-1	CASSLGGVTEQFF	TGTGCCAGCAGCTTAGGTGGGGTAACTGAGCAGTTCTTC
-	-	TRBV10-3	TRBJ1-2	CAITDGNYGYTF	TGTGCCATCACTGACGGTAACTATGGCTACACCTTC
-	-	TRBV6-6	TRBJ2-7	CASSYSRGGLYEQYF	TGTGCCAGCAGTTACTCGAGGGGGGGCCTCTACGAGCAGTACTTC
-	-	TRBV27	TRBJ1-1	CASSLSPLNTEAFF	TGTGCCAGCAGTTTAAGCCCTTTGAACACTGAAGCTTTCTTT
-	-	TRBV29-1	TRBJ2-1	CSVEGLALYNEQFF	TGCAGCGTTGAAGGGCTAGCTTTATACAATGAGCAGTTCTTC
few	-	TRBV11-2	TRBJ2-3	CASSLGVGGDTQYF	TGTGCCAGCAGCTTAGGGGTAGGAGGAGATACGCAGTATTTT
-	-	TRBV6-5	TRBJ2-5	CASSYAEGETQYF	TGTGCCAGCAGTTACGCAGAAGGGGAGACCCAGTACTTC
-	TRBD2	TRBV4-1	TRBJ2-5	CASSQEWASGKETQYF	TGCGCCAGCAGCCAAGAATGGGCTAGCGGGAAAGAGACCCAGTACTTC
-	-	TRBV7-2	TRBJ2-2	CASSFLNRENTGELFF	TGTGCCAGCAGCTTTTTAAACCGGGAGAACACCGGGGAGCTGTTTTTT
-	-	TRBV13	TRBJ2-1	CASSFSGDEQFF	TGTGCCAGCAGCTTTAGCGGCGATGAGCAGTTCTTC
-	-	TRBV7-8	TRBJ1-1	CASSLNSDSPKGFF	TGTGCCAGCAGCTTAAATTCGGACAGCCCTAAAGGGTTCTTT
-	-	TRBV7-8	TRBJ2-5	CASSFNAGWVEETQYF	TGTGCCAGCAGCTTTAATGCGGGTTGGGTGGAAGAGACCCAGTACTTC
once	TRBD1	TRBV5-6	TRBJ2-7	CASSPGQGSYEQYF	TGTGCCAGCAGCCCGGGACAGGGCTCATACGAGCAGTACTTC
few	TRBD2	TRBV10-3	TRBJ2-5	CAISGALAGVIGQETQYF	TGTGCCATCAGTGGGGCGTTAGCGGGAGTGATAGGCCAAGAGACCCAGTACTTC
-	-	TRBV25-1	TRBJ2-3	CASSEPGPGTDTQYF	TGTGCCAGCAGTGAACCGGGACCCGGGACAGATACGCAGTATTTT
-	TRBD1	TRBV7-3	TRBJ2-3	CASSSGQGASTDTQYF	TGTGCCAGCAGCTCAGGACAGGGGGCAAGCACAGATACGCAGTATTTT
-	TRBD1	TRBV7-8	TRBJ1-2	CASSLLTGPNDYGYTF	TGTGCCAGCAGCTTATTGACAGGGCCCAACGACTATGGCTACACCTTC
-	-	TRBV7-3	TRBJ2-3	CASSLIIGGGTDTQYF	TGTGCCAGCAGCCTTATCATCGGCGGGGGCACAGATACGCAGTATTTT
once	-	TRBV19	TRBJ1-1	CASSIAASFPTEAFF	TGTGCCAGTAGTATAGCCGCGTCGTTTCCCACTGAAGCTTTCTTT
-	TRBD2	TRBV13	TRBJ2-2	CASSLSLIGTSGTGTGELFF	TGTGCCAGCAGCTTAAGTCTCATTGGGACTAGCGGAACGGGGACCGGGGAGCTGTTTTTT
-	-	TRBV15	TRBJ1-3	CATRPTGTRPEGNTIYF	TGTGCCACCAGACCGACCGGGACGCGACCGGAGGGAAACACCATATATTTT
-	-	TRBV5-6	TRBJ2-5	CASSPESHGQETQYF	TGTGCCAGCAGTCCTGAATCGCACGGCCAAGAGACCCAGTACTTC
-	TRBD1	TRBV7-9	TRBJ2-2	CASSLSWGQTNHTGELFF	TGTGCCAGCAGCTTAAGTTGGGGACAGACAAATCACACCGGGGAGCTGTTTTTT
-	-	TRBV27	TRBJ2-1	CASSLPPGRYNEQFF	TGTGCCAGCAGTCTCCCCCCGGGACGTTACAATGAGCAGTTCTTC
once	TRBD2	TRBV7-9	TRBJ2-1	CASSPGQREGWNEQFF	TGTGCCAGCAGCCCGGGCCAGCGGGAGGGATGGAATGAGCAGTTCTTC
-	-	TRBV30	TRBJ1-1	CAWSIGQGTDAEAFF	TGTGCCTGGAGTATAGGTCAGGGAACCGACGCTGAAGCTTTCTTT
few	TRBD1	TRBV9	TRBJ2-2	CASSVADVGRGHTGELFF	TGTGCCAGCAGCGTAGCGGACGTGGGCAGGGGGCACACCGGGGAGCTGTTTTTT
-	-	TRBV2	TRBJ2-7	CASGGAYEQYF	TGTGCCAGCGGCGGCGCCTACGAGCAGTACTTC
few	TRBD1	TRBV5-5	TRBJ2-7	CASSALRILSGQGHEQYF	TGTGCCAGCAGCGCCCTCCGCATTCTGTCGGGACAGGGGCACGAGCAGTACTTC
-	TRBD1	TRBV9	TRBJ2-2	CASSFPGQGGTGELFF	TGTGCCAGCAGTTTTCCGGGACAGGGCGGTACCGGGGAGCTGTTTTTT
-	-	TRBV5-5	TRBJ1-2	CASRRAEFPYGYTF	TGTGCCAGCAGGCGAGCCGAATTTCCCTATGGCTACACCTTC
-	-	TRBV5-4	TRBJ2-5	CASRPGTTQETQYF	TGTGCCAGCAGACCGGGGACGACCCAAGAGACCCAGTACTTC
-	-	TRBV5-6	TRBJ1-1	CASSLDMNTEAFF	TGTGCCAGCAGCTTGGATATGAACACTGAAGCTTTCTTT
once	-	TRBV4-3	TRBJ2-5	CASSQGQGGETQYF	TGCGCCAGCAGCCAAGGGCAGGGCGGTGAGACCCAGTACTTC
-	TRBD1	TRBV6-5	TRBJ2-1	CASSYSETGYNEQFF	TGTGCCAGCAGTTACTCGGAGACAGGGTACAATGAGCAGTTCTTC
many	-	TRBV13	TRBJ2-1	CASSPTRNNEQFF	TGTGCCAGCAGCCCAACTAGAAACAATGAGCAGTTCTTC
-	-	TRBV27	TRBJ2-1	CASSLWGAYNEQFF	TGTGCCAGCAGTTTATGGGGGGCGTACAATGAGCAGTTCTTC
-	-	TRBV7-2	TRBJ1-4	CASSLVGLLGEKLFF	TGTGCCAGCAGCTTAGTTGGGCTACTGGGTGAAAAACTGTTTTTT
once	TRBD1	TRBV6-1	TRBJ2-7	CASSEGTGSSYEQYF	TGTGCCAGCAGTGAAGGGACAGGGTCGTCCTACGAGCAGTACTTC
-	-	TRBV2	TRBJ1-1	CASSSTGEAFF	TGTGCCAGCAGCTCGACAGGTGAAGCTTTCTTT
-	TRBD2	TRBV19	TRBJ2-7	CASGAASGIYEQYF	TGTGCCAGTGGTGCCGCTAGCGGGATCTACGAGCAGTACTTC
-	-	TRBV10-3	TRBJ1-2	CAISAAENGYTF	TGTGCCATCAGTGCGGCAGAGAATGGCTACACCTTC
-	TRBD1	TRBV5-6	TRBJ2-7	CASSFNIRTGVYEQYF	TGTGCCAGCAGCTTTAATATAAGGACAGGAGTTTACGAGCAGTACTTC
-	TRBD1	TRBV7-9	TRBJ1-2	CASSRQGHISLYGYTF	TGTGCCAGCAGCCGACAGGGTCATATCTCCCTCTATGGCTACACCTTC
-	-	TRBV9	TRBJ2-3	CASSIEDPDTQYF	TGTGCCAGCAGCATCGAGGACCCAGATACGCAGTATTTT
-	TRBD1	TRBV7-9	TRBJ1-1	CASSSDRGVGTEAFF	TGTGCCAGCAGCTCCGACAGGGGGGTAGGTACTGAAGCTTTCTTT
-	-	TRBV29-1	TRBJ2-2	CSVDVEGNTGELFF	TGCAGCGTTGATGTAGAAGGAAACACCGGGGAGCTGTTTTTT
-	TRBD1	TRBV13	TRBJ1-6	CASRGTETNSPLHF	TGTGCCAGCAGGGGGACAGAGACCAATTCACCCCTCCACTTT
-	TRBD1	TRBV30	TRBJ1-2	CAWSSQGAYYGYTF	TGTGCCTGGAGTTCTCAGGGGGCTTACTATGGCTACACCTTC
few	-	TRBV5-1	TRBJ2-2	CASLAEGQSTGELFF	TGCGCCAGCTTGGCAGAGGGGCAGTCAACCGGGGAGCTGTTTTTT
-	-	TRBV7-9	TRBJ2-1	CASSLGLAKRVNEQFF	TGTGCCAGCAGCTTAGGGTTAGCGAAAAGGGTAAATGAGCAGTTCTTC
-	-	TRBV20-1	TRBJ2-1	CSGDEGNEQFF	TGCAGTGGGGACGAGGGCAATGAGCAGTTCTTC
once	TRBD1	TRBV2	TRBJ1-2	CASRGDREDRGYTF	TGTGCCAGCAGGGGGGACAGGGAAGATCGGGGCTACACCTTC
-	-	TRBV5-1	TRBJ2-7	CASSFRWGGFLREQYF	TGCGCCAGCAGCTTTCGTTGGGGCGGGTTCCTACGGGAGCAGTACTTC
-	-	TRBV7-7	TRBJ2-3	CASSSAGADTQYF	TGTGCTAGCAGCTCGGCAGGGGCAGATACGCAGTATTTT
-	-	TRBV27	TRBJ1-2	CASSFAPRDEYTF	TGTGCCAGCAGTTTTGCCCCCCGGGACGAATACACCTTC
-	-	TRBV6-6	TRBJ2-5	CASSYTGTPQETQYF	TGTGCCAGCAGTTACACGGGGACACCCCAAGAGACCCAGTACTTC